The 15 T cell receptor beta chains given below trace back to one sample, sequenced in a study of monozygotic twins with inflammatory bowel disease. TCRdb reanalyzed the 5' RACE reads and collapses them to one entry per CDR3 protein, without DNA. This table lists approximately 160,000 distinct CDR3 sequences. The sequenced material came from blood. These receptors all come from a human donor with ulcerative colitis or Crohn's disease, or a healthy co-twin of an affected twin (not recorded which).

The rearrangement uses TRBV2 and TRBJ2-6. The CDR3 runs to 14 residues. Germline V lookup: CDR1 SNHLY, CDR2 FYNNEI. CDR3 loop: CASRDFLGANVLTF.

This chain uses TRBV10-3 with TRBJ1-5; the TRBD1 assignment by TCRdb is unverifiable without DNA. The CDR3 contains 14 residues. CDR1 and CDR2 (germline): ENHRY, SYGVKD. Here the CDR3 reads CAISESVRDQPQHF.

This chain uses TRBV7-9 with TRBJ2-3. The CDR3 covers 15 residues. Germline CDR1 reads SEHNR; CDR2 reads FQNEAQ (reference sequence). The CDR3 sequence: CASRVRGSGTDTQYF. The entire variable domain, with the rest obtained from reference TRBV7-9 and TRBJ2-3, is as follows: DTGVSQNPRHKITKRGQNVTFRCDPISEHNRLYWYRQTLGQGPEFLTYFQNEAQLEKSRLLSDRFSAERPKGSFSTLEIQRTEQGDSAMYLCASRVRGSGTDTQYFGPGTRLTVL.

This sequence joins TRBV5-1 and TRBJ2-2; TCRdb reports TRBD1, a call that lacks DNA to check it against. The CDR3 loop spans 14 amino acids. CDR1 and CDR2 from the germline V gene are SGHRS and YFSETQ. Here the CDR3 reads CASSRGAFTGELFF.

The V gene is TRBV28, the J gene TRBJ1-1; no DNA is available, so the TRBD1 call from TCRdb remains unchecked. Germline assignment: CDR1 MDHEN and CDR2 SYDVKM. The CDR3 sequence is 13 residues long. CDR3 amino acids: CASSFAQGGRAFF.

The rearrangement links TRBV7-9 to TRBJ1-4; TCRdb calls TRBD1, which cannot be checked without DNA. The CDR3 loop spans 14 amino acids. Germline V CDR1 and CDR2: SEHNR, FQNEAQ (reference sequence). CDR3 sequence: CASSPGQGDEKLFF.

The CDR3 sequence: CASSKINEQFF. V gene TRBV18 combines with J gene TRBJ2-1. CDR1 is KGHSH, CDR2 LQKENI, per germline. CDR3 size: 11 residues.

The chain is built from TRBV7-6 and TRBJ2-4; TCRdb outputs TRBD1, but without DNA this stays unchecked. CDR3 size: 16 residues. Germline CDR1 is SGHVS and CDR2 is FNYEAQ. This chain's CDR3 is CASSSVTGPEKNIQYF.

The chain links TRBV27 to TRBJ1-2; TCRdb calls TRBD1, which cannot be checked without DNA. CDR3 length: 14 amino acids. Germline V gene data show CDR1 as MNHEY and CDR2 as SMNVEV (reference sequence). The CDR3 loop reads CASGSQGADYGYTF.

V and J are TRBV28 and TRBJ1-5; TCRdb proposes TRBD1, but this gene call is untestable without DNA. Germline V gene sequence: CDR1 MDHEN, CDR2 SYDVKM. The CDR3 covers 16 residues. The CDR3 region is CASTHRGRGSNQPQHF.

The chain links TRBV7-8 to TRBJ1-1. The germline V gene encodes CDR1 SGHVS and CDR2 FQNEAQ. CDR3 length: 15 residues. The CDR3: CASSLVVLSNTEAFF.

The rearrangement links TRBV5-1 to TRBJ1-1. Per the germline V gene, CDR1 is SGHRS and CDR2 is YFSETQ. The CDR3 is made up of 13 amino acids. CDR3 residues: CASSLGGMTEAFF.

V usage is TRBV12-3 or TRBV12-4 and J usage is TRBJ1-5; TCRdb picks TRBD1, but there is no DNA to check that call. The CDR3 is 18 amino acids. CDR3 residues: CASSFNLRAHRPEGPQHF.

The V and J genes are TRBV29-1 and TRBJ2-7. The CDR3 has 12 residues. From germline, CDR1 is SQVTM and CDR2 ANQGSEA. CDR3 residues: CSVEGGPYEQYF.

The J gene is TRBJ1-6, the V gene TRBV27; TCRdb proposes TRBD1, but this gene call is untestable without DNA. The CDR3 is 16 amino acids. Germline CDR1 reads MNHEY; CDR2 reads SMNVEV (reference sequence). CDR3 region: CASSFRGTGGNSPLHF.